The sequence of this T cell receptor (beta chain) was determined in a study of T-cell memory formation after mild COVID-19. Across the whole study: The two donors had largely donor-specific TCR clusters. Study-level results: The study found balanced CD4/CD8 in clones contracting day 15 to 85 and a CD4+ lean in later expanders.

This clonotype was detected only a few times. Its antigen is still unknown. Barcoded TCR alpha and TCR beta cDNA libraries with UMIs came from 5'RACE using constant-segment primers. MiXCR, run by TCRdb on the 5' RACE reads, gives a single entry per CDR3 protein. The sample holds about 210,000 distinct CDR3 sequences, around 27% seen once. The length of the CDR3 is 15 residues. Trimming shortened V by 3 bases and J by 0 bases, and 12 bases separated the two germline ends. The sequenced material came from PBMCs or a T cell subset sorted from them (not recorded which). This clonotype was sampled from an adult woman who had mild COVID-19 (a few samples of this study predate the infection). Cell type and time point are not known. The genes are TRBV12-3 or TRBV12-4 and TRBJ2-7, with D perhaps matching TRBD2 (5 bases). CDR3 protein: CASSLRAASSYEQYF. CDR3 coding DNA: TGTGCCAGCAGTTTGAGGGCAGCTAGCTCCTACGAGCAGTACTTC.